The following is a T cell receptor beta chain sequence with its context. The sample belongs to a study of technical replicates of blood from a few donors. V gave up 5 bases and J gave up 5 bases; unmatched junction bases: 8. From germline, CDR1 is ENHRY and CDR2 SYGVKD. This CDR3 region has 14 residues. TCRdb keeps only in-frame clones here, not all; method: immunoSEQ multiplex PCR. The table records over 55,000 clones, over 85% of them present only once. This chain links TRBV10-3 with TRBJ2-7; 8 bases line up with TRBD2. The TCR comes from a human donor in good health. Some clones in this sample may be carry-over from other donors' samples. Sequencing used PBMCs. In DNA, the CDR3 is TGTGCCATCAGTCCGAAGCGGGGGCTTAACGAGCAGTACTTC. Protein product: CAISPKRGLNEQYF.